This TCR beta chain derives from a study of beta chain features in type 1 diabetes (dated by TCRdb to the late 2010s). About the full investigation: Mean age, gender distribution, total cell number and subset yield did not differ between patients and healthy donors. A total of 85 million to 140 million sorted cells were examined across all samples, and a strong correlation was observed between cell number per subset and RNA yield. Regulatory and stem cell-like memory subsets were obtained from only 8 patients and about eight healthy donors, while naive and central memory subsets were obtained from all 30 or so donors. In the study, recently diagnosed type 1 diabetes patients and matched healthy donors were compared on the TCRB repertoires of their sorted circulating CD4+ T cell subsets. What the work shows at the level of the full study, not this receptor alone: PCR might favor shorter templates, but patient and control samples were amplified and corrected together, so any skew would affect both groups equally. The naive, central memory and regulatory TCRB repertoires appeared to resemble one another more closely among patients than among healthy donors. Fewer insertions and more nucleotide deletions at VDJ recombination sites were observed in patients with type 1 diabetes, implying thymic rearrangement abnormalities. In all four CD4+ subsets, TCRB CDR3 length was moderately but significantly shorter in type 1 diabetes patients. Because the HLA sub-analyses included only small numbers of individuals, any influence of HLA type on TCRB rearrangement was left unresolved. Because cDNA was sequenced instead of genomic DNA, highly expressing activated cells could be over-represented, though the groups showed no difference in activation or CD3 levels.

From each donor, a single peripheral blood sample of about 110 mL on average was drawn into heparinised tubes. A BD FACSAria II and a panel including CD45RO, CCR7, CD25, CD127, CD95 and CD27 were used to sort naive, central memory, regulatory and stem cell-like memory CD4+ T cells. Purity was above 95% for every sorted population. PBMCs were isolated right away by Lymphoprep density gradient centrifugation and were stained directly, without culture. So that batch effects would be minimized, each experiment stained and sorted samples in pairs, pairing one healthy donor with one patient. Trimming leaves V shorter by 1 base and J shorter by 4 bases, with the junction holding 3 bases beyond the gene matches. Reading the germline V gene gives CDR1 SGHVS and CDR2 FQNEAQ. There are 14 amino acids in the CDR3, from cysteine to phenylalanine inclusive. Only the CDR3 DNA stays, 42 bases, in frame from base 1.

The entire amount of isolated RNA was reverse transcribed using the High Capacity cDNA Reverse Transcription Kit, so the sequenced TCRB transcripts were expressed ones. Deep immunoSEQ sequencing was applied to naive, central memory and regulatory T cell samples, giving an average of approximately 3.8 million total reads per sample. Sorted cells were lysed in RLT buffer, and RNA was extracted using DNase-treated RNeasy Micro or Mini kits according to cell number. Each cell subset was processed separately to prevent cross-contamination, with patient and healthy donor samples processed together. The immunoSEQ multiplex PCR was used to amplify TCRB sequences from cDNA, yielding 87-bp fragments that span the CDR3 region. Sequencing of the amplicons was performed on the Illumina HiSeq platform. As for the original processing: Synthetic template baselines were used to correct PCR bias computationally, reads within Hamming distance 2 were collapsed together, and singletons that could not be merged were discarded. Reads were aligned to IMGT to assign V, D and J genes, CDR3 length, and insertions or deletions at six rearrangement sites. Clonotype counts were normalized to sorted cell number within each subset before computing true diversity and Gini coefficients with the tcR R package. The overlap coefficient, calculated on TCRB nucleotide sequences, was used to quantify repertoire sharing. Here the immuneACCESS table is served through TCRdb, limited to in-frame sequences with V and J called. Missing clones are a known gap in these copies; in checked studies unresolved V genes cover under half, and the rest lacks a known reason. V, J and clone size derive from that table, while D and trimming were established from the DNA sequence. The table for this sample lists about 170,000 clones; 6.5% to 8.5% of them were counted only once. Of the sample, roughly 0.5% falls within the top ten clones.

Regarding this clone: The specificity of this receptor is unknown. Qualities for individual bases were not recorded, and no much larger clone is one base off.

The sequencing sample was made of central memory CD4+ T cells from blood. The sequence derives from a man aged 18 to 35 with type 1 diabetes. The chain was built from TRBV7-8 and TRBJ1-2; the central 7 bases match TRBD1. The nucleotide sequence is TGTGCCAGCAGCTTAGAGGGGGCGGCCTATGGCTACACCTTC. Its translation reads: CASSLEGAAYGYTF.